This T cell receptor beta chain was retrieved from a study of blood T cell repertoires in COVID-19. In the study overall: Acute and convalescent COVID-19 samples came from the United States, Italy and Spain. Sample material is recorded as cDNA or gDNA derived from T cells, B-cell-depleted T cells, or PBMCs.

Notes on this clone: This sample includes further DNA sequences coding for the same CDR3.

As processed by the authors: Scientists estimated how many nucleated cells there were by amplifying reference gene primers. The table came from immunoSEQ multiplex PCR; TCRdb's copy has only in-frame clones and leaves some out. V and J calls plus clone size are reproduced from that table; the DNA served to infer D and trimming. The data contain 250,000 to 300,000 clones, approximately 85% of them singletons. The V gene's germline CDR1 is MNHEY and CDR2 SVGAGI. The CDR3 loop spans 15 amino acids. V shed 5 bases and J shed 9 bases, with 20 bases lying between them. The receptor's source is a man in his forties or fifties with active or convalescent COVID-19. The material sequenced was peripheral blood. V and J are TRBV6-5 and TRBJ2-1, with D tentatively TRBD2 (5 bases). The CDR3 spells CASSNREVGRGEQFF. The CDR3 DNA reads TGTGCCAGCAGTAACCGGGAAGTAGGGCGAGGTGAGCAGTTCTTC.